The clone carrying this T cell receptor (beta chain) was seen only a few times. Its antigen remains unknown. This sample was included in a study of T cell repertoires in cytomegalovirus infection. In germline, CDR1 is LGHNA, CDR2 YSLEER. The CDR3 is 17 amino acids. Losses at the gene ends were 0 bases for V and 3 bases for J; bases not matched to a gene: 9. TCRdb passed the reads through MiXCR, listing each CDR3 protein once. Of about a million distinct CDR3 sequences in the sample, around 30% are singletons; the top ten hold more than 12%. This sequence was found in a human donor in good health (CMV status not recorded). Some clones in this sample may be carry-over from other donors' samples. The source was cultured CD8+ T cells from PBMCs, collected from culture after CMV antigen stimulation. V and J are TRBV4-3 and TRBJ2-3, with 7 bases that match TRBD2. The CDR3 DNA reads as TGCGCCAGCAGCCAAGATGGGAGCGGGGTCGTAACAGATACGCAGTATTTT. Encoded protein: CASSQDGSGVVTDTQYF.